This TCR beta chain was captured in a study of control samples from healthy donors and cancer patients. The CDR3 is 17 residues long. Trimming pared 0 bases from V and 6 bases from J, leaving 21 bases between. CDR1 LGHDT and CDR2 YNNKEL come from the germline V gene (reference sequence). Data came from immunoSEQ multiplex PCR; TCRdb stores just in-frame clones and leaves some out. The table has about 190,000 clones, about 90% seen once. The chain joins TRBV3-1 (or the pseudogene TRBV3-2) to TRBJ2-7, with D tentatively TRBD1 (7 bases). The sample consisted of blood. The source is a man between 25 and 39 years old in good health. CDR3 sequence: CASSQDTGGTVWGEQYF. DNA of the CDR3: TGTGCCAGCAGCCAAGATACGGGCGGGACAGTATGGGGCGAGCAGTACTTC.